The clone carrying this T cell receptor (beta chain) appeared a few times. No antigen is known for it. The V and J ends lost 6 bases and 2 bases, in that order; junction bases with no gene match: 8. Germline V gives CDR1 SGHNT, CDR2 YYREEE (reference sequence). The CDR3 has 15 residues. The data originate from a study of T cell repertoires in cytomegalovirus infection. Study overall: A matching HLA type, together with CMV infection, was signaled by public TCR beta signatures.

TCRdb called the reads again in MiXCR, with one record for every CDR3 protein. The data hold about half a million distinct CDR3 sequences, with roughly a third observed a single time. The clonotype comes from a human donor in good health (CMV status not recorded). Some clones in this sample may be carry-over from other donors' samples. The chain employs TRBV5-4 and TRBJ2-5; 9 bases are shared with TRBD1. This material consisted of cultured PBMCs, taken from culture after CMV antigen stimulation. CDR3 sequence reads: CASTPGQGRQETQYF. The CDR3 nucleotides are TGTGCCAGCACTCCAGGACAGGGGCGACAAGAGACCCAGTACTTC.